This T cell receptor (beta chain) was sequenced in a study of blood T cell repertoires in COVID-19. The V and J ends lost 4 bases and 2 bases, in that order; junction bases with no gene match: 2. The length of the CDR3 is 14 residues. The germline CDR1 and CDR2 sequences are MDHEN and SYDVKM. Data came from immunoSEQ multiplex PCR; TCRdb stores just in-frame clones and leaves some out. The sample holds some 160,000 clones; more than 85% are singletons and the top ten take under 3%. The sequence was collected from a woman of 80 years or more with COVID-19, enrolled during active disease. The sequenced sample was peripheral blood. The chain uses TRBV28 and TRBJ2-7; 10 bases fit TRBD2. This chain's CDR3 is CASSYLAGAYEQYF. CDR3 sequence (DNA): TGTGCCAGCAGTTATCTAGCGGGGGCCTACGAGCAGTACTTC.